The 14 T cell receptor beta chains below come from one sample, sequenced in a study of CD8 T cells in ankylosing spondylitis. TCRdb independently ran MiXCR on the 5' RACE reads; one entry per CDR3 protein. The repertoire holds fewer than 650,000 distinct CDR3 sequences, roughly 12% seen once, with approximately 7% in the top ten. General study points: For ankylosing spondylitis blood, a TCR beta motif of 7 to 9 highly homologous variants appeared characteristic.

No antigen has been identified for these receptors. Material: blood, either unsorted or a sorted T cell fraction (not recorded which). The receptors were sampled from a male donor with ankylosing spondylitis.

The CDR3 DNA reads TGTGCCAGCAGCTCTAGGGCGGGGGTATTCGCTGAAGCTTTCTTT. It is translated as CASSSRAGVFAEAFF. The V call is TRBV7-2, the J call TRBJ1-1, with a possible D match to TRBD1 (5 bases). The CDR3 spans 15 residues. The V and J ends lost 4 bases and 6 bases respectively, with 18 bases between them. Germline CDR1 and CDR2: SGHTA and FQGNSA.

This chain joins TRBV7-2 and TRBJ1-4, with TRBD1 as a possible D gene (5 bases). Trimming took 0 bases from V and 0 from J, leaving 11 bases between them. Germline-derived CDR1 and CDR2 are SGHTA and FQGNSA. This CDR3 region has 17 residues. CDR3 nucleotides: TGTGCCAGCAGCTTAGCAGGGGAGGTTGCAACTAATGAAAAACTGTTTTTT. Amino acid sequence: CASSLAGEVATNEKLFF.

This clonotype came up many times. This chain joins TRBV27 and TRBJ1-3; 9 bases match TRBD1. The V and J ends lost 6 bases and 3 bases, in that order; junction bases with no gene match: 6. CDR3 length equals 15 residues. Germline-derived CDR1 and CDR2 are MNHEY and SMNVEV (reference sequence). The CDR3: CASSLTGGSGNTIYF. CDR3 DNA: TGTGCCAGCAGCTTAACAGGGGGCAGTGGAAACACCATATATTTT.

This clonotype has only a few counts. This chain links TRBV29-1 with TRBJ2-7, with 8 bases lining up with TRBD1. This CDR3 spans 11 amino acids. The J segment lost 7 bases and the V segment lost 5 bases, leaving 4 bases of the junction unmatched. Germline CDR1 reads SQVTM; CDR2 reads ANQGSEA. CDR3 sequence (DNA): TGCAGCGTTAGGACAGGGCCGGAGCAGTACGTC. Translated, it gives CSVRTGPEQYV.

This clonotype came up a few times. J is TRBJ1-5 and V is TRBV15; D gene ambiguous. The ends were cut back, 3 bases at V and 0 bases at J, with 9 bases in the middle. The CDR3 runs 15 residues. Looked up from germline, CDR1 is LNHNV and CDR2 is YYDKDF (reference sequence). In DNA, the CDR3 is TGTGCCACCAGCAGCGGGAGAAATAGCAATCAGCCCCAGCATTTT. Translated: CATSSGRNSNQPQHF.

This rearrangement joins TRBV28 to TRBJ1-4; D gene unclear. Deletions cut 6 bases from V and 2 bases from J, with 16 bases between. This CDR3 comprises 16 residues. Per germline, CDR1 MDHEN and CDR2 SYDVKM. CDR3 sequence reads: CASSFLPRGTNEKLFF. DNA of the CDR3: TGTGCCAGCAGCTTCCTCCCCCGGGGTACTAATGAAAAACTGTTTTTT.

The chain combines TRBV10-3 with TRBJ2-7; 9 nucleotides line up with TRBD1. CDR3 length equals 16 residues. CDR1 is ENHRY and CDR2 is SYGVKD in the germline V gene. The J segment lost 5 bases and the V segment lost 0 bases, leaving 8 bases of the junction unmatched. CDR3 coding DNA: TGTGCCATCAGTGAGTCGAGGGGGACAGGGTACCACGAGCAGTACTTC. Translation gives CAISESRGTGYHEQYF.

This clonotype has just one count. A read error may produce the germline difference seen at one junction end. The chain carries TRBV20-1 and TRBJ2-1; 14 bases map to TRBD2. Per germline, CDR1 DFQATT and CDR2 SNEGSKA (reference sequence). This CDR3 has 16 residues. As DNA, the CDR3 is TGCTGTGCTATAGCCTCGGGACTAGCGGGAGCCAATGAGCAGTTCTTC. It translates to CCAIASGLAGANEQFF.

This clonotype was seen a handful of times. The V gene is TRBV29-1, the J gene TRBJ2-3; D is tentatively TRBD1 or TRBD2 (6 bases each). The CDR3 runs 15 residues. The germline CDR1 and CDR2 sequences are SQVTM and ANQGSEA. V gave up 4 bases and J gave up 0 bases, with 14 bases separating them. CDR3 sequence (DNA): TGCAGCGTTGGGGGGGCAGGAGCAAGCACAGATACGCAGTATTTT. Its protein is CSVGGAGASTDTQYF.

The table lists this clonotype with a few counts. The CDR3 DNA reads TGTGCCAGCAGCTCACCGGGACCTATAATAGCTAACTATGGCTACACCTTC. Translating gives CASSSPGPIIANYGYTF. The chain employs TRBV7-2 and TRBJ1-2; D is perhaps TRBD1 (5 bases). Germline CDR1 reads SGHTA; CDR2 reads FQGNSA. Trimming shortened V by 4 bases and J by 0 bases, and 18 bases separated the two germline ends. The CDR3 has 17 residues. Supplemented by reference TRBV7-2 and TRBJ1-2, the full variable domain reads GAGVSQSPSNKVTEKGKDVELRCDPISGHTALYWYRQSLGQGLEFLIYFQGNSAPDKSGLPSDRFSAERTGGSVSTLTIQRTQQEDSAVYLCASSSPGPIIANYGYTFGSGTRLTVV.

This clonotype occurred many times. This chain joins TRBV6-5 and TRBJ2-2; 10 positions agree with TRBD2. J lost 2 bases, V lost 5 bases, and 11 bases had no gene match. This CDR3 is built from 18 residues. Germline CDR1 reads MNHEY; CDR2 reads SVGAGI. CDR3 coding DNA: TGTGCCAGCAGTAACGGACTAGCGGAGCAGCCAAACACCGGGGAGCTGTTTTTT. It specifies CASSNGLAEQPNTGELFF.

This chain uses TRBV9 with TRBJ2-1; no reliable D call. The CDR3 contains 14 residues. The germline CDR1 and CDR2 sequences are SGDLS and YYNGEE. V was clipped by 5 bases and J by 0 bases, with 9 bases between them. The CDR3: CASRILSSYNEQFF. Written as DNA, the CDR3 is TGTGCCAGCAGAATCCTGAGCTCCTACAATGAGCAGTTCTTC. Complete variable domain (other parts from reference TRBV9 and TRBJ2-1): DSGVTQTPKHLITATGQRVTLRCSPRSGDLSVYWYQQSLDQGLQFLIQYYNGEERAKGNILERFSAQQFPDLHSELNLSSLELGDSALYFCASRILSSYNEQFFGPGTRLTVL.

The CDR3 coding sequence is TGCAGCGTTGAATGGAGGACAGTGCAGTACTTC. Amino acids: CSVEWRTVQYF. The chain employs TRBV29-1 and TRBJ2-7, with D perhaps TRBD1 (6 bases). The CDR3 spans 11 residues. V lost 2 bases and J 9 bases, leaving 11 bases between the germline ends. Germline values: CDR1 SQVTM, CDR2 ANQGSEA.

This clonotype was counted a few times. DNA for the CDR3: TGTGCCATCAGTGCGCCCGGGACAGGGGTTGTCTCGGTGAACACTGAAGCTTTCTTT. It codes for CAISAPGTGVVSVNTEAFF. This chain links TRBV10-3 with TRBJ1-1; 10 bases agree with TRBD1. The CDR3 covers 19 residues. After removal of 4 bases from V and 0 bases from J, the junction contained 14 bases not matched to a gene. Looked up from germline, CDR1 is ENHRY and CDR2 is SYGVKD.